The clone carrying this T cell receptor beta chain is medium-sized by share. What it binds is not known. The germline gives CDR1 MNHNY, CDR2 SVGAGI (reference sequence). V gave up 2 bases and J gave up 7 bases; unmatched junction bases: 7. CDR3 length equals 16 residues. This sample stems from a study of human T cells and chemical hapten exposure. Study-level information: Minor pooled library volume differences mainly drove per-sample TCR yield variation. Study-wide results and caveats: TCRs exceeding 1 in 1000 frequency stayed unchanged with DPC sensitization.

TCRdb re-analysed the RACE reads in MiXCR, keeping a single row per CDR3 protein. The profile covers 13,000 to 15,000 distinct CDR3 sequences, with about a sixth appearing a single time and approximately 7.1% taken by the ten largest. Regarding time point: patch test 1, 2 weeks after DPC sensitization. The treatment: therapeutic diphenylcyclopropenone sensitization with weekly scalp DPC. Blood was collected ahead of every patch test applied. Donors, patients with alopecia ranging from 18 to 70 years old and judged suitable for DPC, provided samples. Source: whole blood, taken in connection with sensitization to the hapten diphenylcyclopropenone (DPC). This chain links TRBV6-6 with TRBJ1-4; the match to TRBD1 covers 10 bases. This clonotype originated in a woman aged 30 to 39 with alopecia areata. Some clones in this sample may be carry-over from other donors' samples. The CDR3 DNA reads as TGTGCCAGCAGTTACGTCACCGGGACAGGGGTTGAAAAACTGTTTTTT. This sequence encodes CASSYVTGTGVEKLFF.